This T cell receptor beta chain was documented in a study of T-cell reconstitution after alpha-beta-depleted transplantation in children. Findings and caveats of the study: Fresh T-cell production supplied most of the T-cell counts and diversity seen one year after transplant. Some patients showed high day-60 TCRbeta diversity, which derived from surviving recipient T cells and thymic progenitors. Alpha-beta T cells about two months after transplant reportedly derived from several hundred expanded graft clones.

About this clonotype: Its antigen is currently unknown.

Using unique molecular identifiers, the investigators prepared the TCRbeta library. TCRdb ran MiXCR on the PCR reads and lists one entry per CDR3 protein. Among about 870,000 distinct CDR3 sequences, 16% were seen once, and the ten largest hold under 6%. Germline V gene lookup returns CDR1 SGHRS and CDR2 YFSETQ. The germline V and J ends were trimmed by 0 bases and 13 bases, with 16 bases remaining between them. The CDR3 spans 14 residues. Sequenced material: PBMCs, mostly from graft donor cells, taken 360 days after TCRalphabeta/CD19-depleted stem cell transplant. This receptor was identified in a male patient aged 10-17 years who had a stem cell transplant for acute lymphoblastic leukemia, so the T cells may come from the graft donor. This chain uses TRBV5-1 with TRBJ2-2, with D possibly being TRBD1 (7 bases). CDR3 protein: CASSLAGDSLRLFF. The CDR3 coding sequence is TGCGCCAGCAGCTTGGCGGGGGACAGCCTGCGGCTGTTTTTT.